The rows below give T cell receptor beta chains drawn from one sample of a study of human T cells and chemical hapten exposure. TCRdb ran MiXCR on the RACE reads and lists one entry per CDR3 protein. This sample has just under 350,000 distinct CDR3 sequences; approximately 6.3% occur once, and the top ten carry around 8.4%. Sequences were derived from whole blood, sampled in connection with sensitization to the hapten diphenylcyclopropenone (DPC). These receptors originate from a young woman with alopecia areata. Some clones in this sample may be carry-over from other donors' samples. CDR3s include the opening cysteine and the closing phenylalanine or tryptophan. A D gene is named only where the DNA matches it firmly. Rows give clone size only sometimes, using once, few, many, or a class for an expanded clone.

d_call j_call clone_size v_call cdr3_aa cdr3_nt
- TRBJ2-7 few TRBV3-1 CASSLTLNEQYF TGTGCCAGCAGCCTGACACTGAACGAGCAGTACTTC
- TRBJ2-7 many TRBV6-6 CASSPAGDHEQYF TGTGCCAGCAGCCCTGCAGGTGACCACGAGCAGTACTTC
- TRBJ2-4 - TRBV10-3 CAISGRDAINIQYF TGTGCCATCAGCGGCCGGGACGCCATAAACATTCAGTACTTC
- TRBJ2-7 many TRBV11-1 CASSFTSHEQYF TGTGCCAGCAGCTTTACTAGCCACGAGCAGTACTTC
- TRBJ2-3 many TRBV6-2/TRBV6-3 CASSYSTDSTDTQYF TGTGCCAGCAGTTACTCGACGGACAGTACAGATACGCAGTATTTT
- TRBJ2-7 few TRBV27 CASSFSHAYEQYF TGTGCCAGCAGTTTCTCCCATGCCTACGAGCAGTACTTC
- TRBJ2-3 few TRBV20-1 CSARGAGDTQYF TGCAGTGCTAGAGGGGCCGGAGATACGCAGTATTTT
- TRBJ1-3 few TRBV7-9 CASSLAEGNTIYF TGTGCCAGCAGCTTAGCGGAGGGAAACACCATATATTTT
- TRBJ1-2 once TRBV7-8 CASSIDTANYGYTF TGTGCCAGCAGCATAGATACGGCTAACTATGGCTACACCTTC
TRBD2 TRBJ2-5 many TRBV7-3 CASSLDGGETQYF TGTGCCAGCAGTCTGGACGGGGGGGAGACCCAGTACTTC
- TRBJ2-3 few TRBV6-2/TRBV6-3 CASSYSLTGTPTDTQYF TGTGCCAGCAGTTACTCGCTTACAGGGACGCCCACAGATACGCAGTATTTT
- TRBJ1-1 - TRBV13 CASSSAGRAMNTEAFF TGTGCCAGCAGCTCGGCGGGCAGAGCAATGAACACTGAAGCTTTCTTT
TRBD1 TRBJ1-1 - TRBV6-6 CASSHTGGAEAFF TGTGCCAGCAGTCATACAGGGGGTGCTGAAGCTTTCTTT
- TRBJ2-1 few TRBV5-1 CASSLTPYSYNEQFF TGCGCCAGCAGCTTAACACCCTACTCCTACAATGAGCAGTTCTTC
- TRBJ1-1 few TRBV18 CASSRAGAVRFDTEAFF TGTGCCAGCTCACGTGCAGGGGCAGTGCGGTTCGACACTGAAGCTTTCTTT
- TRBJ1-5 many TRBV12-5 CASGPSRGPQHF TGTGCTAGTGGTCCCTCTCGGGGGCCCCAGCATTTT
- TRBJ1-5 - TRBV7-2 CASSPNQWQPQHF TGTGCCAGCAGCCCCAACCAGTGGCAGCCCCAGCATTTT
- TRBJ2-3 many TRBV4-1 CASTQGFSTDTQYF TGCGCCAGCACCCAGGGTTTTTCCACAGATACGCAGTATTTT
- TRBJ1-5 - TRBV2 CASSQRINNQPQHF TGTGCCAGCAGCCAAAGGATTAATAATCAGCCCCAGCATTTT
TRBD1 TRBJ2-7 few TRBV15 CATSRDGQGALGQYF TGTGCCACCAGCAGAGATGGACAGGGGGCGCTCGGCCAGTACTTC
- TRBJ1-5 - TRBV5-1 CASKGSPDSNQPQHF TGCGCCAGCAAGGGGTCCCCGGATAGCAATCAGCCCCAGCATTTT
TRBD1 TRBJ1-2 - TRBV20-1 CSARTAGGNYGYTF TGCAGTGCTAGAACAGCAGGGGGCAACTATGGCTACACCTTC
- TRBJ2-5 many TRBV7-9 CASSSTQETQYF TGTGCCAGCAGCTCTACCCAAGAGACCCAGTACTTC